The 25 T cell receptor beta chains in this list originate from one sample, sequenced in a study of T cells in Graves' hyperthyroidism and ophthalmopathy. TCR beta CDR3 region amplification was performed from RNA transcripts. HTBI primers were employed in a first-round RT-PCR of the TCR CDR3. TCRdb itself ran the multiplex PCR reads through MiXCR, one entry per CDR3 protein. The repertoire holds around 450,000 distinct CDR3 sequences, about 15% seen once, with 12% to 15% in the top ten. Sequences were obtained from blood. The source of these receptors is a woman between 18 and 29 years old with Graves' hyperthyroidism.

In its sample, this clonotype was seen many times. V usage is TRBV20-1 and J usage is TRBJ2-3; no firm D call. The V gene's germline CDR1 is DFQATT and CDR2 SNEGSKA (reference sequence). The CDR3 has 10 amino acids. V lost 6 bases, J lost 2 bases, and 3 bases lay in between. CDR3 region: CSADTDTQYF. DNA of the CDR3: TGCAGTGCAGACACAGATACGCAGTATTTT.

This clonotype was detected many times. This rearrangement joins TRBV20-1 to TRBJ2-7; no definite D call. The length of the CDR3 is 12 residues. Germline V gives CDR1 DFQATT, CDR2 SNEGSKA (reference sequence). The V end lost 6 bases, the J end lost 0 bases, and 9 bases lay between the germline ends. CDR3 nucleotide sequence: TGCAGTGCATCTGAAAACTCCTACGAGCAGTACTTC. Translation: CSASENSYEQYF.

This clonotype has at least ten counts. The chain links TRBV2 to TRBJ2-5; 9 bases are a match to TRBD1. Germline-derived CDR1 and CDR2 are SNHLY and FYNNEI. The ends lost 4 bases at V and 5 bases at J; junction bases unmatched: 2. The CDR3 has 13 amino acids. CDR3 in amino acids: CASSGDRVETQYF. The CDR3 DNA follows: TGTGCCAGCAGTGGGGACAGGGTTGAGACCCAGTACTTC. Full variable domain (outside the CDR3, taken from reference TRBV2 and TRBJ2-5): EPEVTQTPSHQVTQMGQEVILRCVPISNHLYFYWYRQILGQKVEFLVSFYNNEISEKSEIFDDQFSVERPDGSNFTLKIRSTKLEDSAMYFCASSGDRVETQYFGPGTRLLVL.

This clonotype was observed a handful of times. The chain carries TRBV11-2 and TRBJ2-6; the match to TRBD1 covers 10 bases. Germline assignment: CDR1 SGHAT and CDR2 FQNNGV. CDR3 length: 21 amino acids. The J segment lost 1 base and the V segment lost 5 bases, leaving 17 bases of the junction unmatched. The CDR3 region has the DNA TGTGCCAGCAGCCAAGTTTACGACAGGGGGCGACTTCCTTCTGGGGCCAACGTCCTGACTTTC. This translates into CASSQVYDRGRLPSGANVLTF.

This clonotype was recorded a few times. This rearrangement joins TRBV15 to TRBJ1-4; unclear D gene. V lost 1 base and J lost 5, with 11 bases in between. The CDR3 contains 15 residues. CDR1 is LNHNV and CDR2 is YYDKDF in the germline V gene (reference sequence). The CDR3 protein is CATSRVRQLNEKLFF. The CDR3 DNA follows: TGTGCCACCAGCAGAGTTCGGCAGCTAAATGAAAAACTGTTTTTT. The variable domain in full, with the rest retrieved from reference TRBV15 and TRBJ1-4, is DAMVIQNPRYQVTQFGKPVTLSCSQTLNHNVMYWYQQKSSQAPKLLFHYYDKDFNNEADTPDNFQSRRPNTSFCFLDIRSPGLGDTAMYLCATSRVRQLNEKLFFGSGTQLSVL.

On this clonotype: A much larger clone sits a single nucleotide away, making a read error possible. V is TRBV3-1 and J is TRBJ1-3, with TRBD1 matching over 7 bases. The CDR3 consists of 14 residues. The V gene's germline CDR1 is LGHDT and CDR2 YNNKEL (reference sequence). Trimming took 4 bases from V and 0 from J; bases not matched to a gene: 0. CDR3 bases: TGTGCCAGCAGCCGGACAGGCTCTGGAAACACCATATATTTT. Protein sequence: CASSRTGSGNTIYF. Combining the CDR3 with reference TRBV3-1 and TRBJ1-3 gives the whole variable domain DTAVSQTPKYLVTQMGNDKSIKCEQNLGHDTMYWYKQDSKKFLKIMFSYNNKELIINETVPNRFSPKSPDKAHLNLHINSLELGDSAVYFCASSRTGSGNTIYFGEGSWLTVV.

This sequence joins TRBV12-3 or TRBV12-4 and TRBJ2-2; D is ambiguous. With 6 bases removed from V and 3 bases from J, the gap between germline ends came to 8 bases. The CDR3 runs to 13 residues. This CDR3 reads CASRDWDTGELFF. CDR3 coding DNA: TGTGCCAGCAGAGACTGGGACACCGGGGAGCTGTTTTTT.

The chain employs TRBV15 and TRBJ2-1; D ambiguous. This CDR3 is built from 13 residues. Trimming pared 6 bases from V and 9 bases from J, leaving 15 bases between. Germline assignment: CDR1 LNHNV and CDR2 YYDKDF (reference sequence). The CDR3 reads CATRRHSKGEQFF. The CDR3 DNA reads TGTGCCACCAGGAGACACTCCAAAGGTGAGCAGTTCTTC.

The V call is TRBV7-9, the J call TRBJ2-5; 15 positions match TRBD2. V lost 0 bases to trimming and J lost 6 bases; unmatched junction nucleotides: 8. Germline-derived CDR1 and CDR2 are SEHNR and FQNEAQ (reference sequence). The CDR3 contains 18 residues. For the CDR3, the DNA is TGTGCCAGCAGCTTAGCGGGGACTAGCGGGAGGATGGTACAGACCCAGTACTTC. As protein: CASSLAGTSGRMVQTQYF.

The CDR3 loop is CASSFMRAVDEQYF. As DNA, the CDR3 is TGCGCCAGCAGCTTCATGAGGGCAGTTGACGAGCAGTACTTC. The rearrangement uses TRBV5-1 and TRBJ2-7; TRBD2 is a possible D gene (5 bases). The CDR3 totals 14 residues. CDR1 is SGHRS, CDR2 YFSETQ, per germline. The V gene lost 2 bases and the J gene lost 5 bases, with 14 bases spanning the gap.

This clonotype was seen a few times. The chain links TRBV29-1 to TRBJ2-5; 8 bases map to TRBD2. V shed 6 bases and J 1 base; nucleotides not matched to a gene: 16. The CDR3 runs 17 residues. CDR1 SQVTM and CDR2 ANQGSEA come from the germline V gene. The CDR3 spells CSVSGTRMSGRQETQYF. Here the CDR3 DNA reads TGCAGCGTCAGCGGGACTAGAATGTCGGGGCGCCAAGAGACCCAGTACTTC. The variable domain in full, with the rest retrieved from reference TRBV29-1 and TRBJ2-5, is SAVISQKPSRDICQRGTSLTIQCQVDSQVTMMFWYRQQPGQSLTLIATANQGSEATYESGFVIDKFPISRPNLTFSTLTVSNMSPEDSSIYLCSVSGTRMSGRQETQYFGPGTRLLVL.

This clonotype occurred a few times. This sequence joins TRBV19 and TRBJ1-5, with D unclear. This CDR3 spans 13 amino acids. Germline CDR1 and CDR2: LNHDA and SQIVND (reference sequence). Between the trimmed V and J ends, which lost 3 bases and 6 bases, there was a span of 9 bases. CDR3 bases: TGTGCCAGTAGTATTGAAGGTGTTCAGCCCCAGCATTTT. Translation: CASSIEGVQPQHF.

The chain is built from TRBV3-1 and TRBJ2-7; D gene uncertain. This CDR3 is built from 13 residues. The V and J ends lost 1 base and 9 bases respectively, with 13 bases between them. Germline V gene lookup returns CDR1 LGHDT and CDR2 YNNKEL (reference sequence). In DNA form, the CDR3 reads TGTGCCAGCAGCCAAGGGCCAAGGAATGGGCAGTACTTC. Translating gives CASSQGPRNGQYF.

This sequence joins TRBV7-8 and TRBJ1-2; D is ambiguous. This CDR3 contains 16 residues. Germline V gene lookup returns CDR1 SGHVS and CDR2 FQNEAQ. Trimming left V 4 bases short and J 5 bases short, with 20 bases between. CDR3 loop: CASSYRTDYPLYGYTF. CDR3 coding DNA: TGTGCCAGCAGCTACCGGACCGACTACCCCCTATATGGCTACACCTTC. Complete variable domain (other parts from reference TRBV7-8 and TRBJ1-2): GAGVSQSPRYKVAKRGQDVALRCDPISGHVSLFWYQQALGQGPEFLTYFQNEAQLDKSGLPSDRFFAERPEGSVSTLKIQRTQQEDSAVYLCASSYRTDYPLYGYTFGSGTRLTVV.

The CDR3 DNA reads TGCAGTGCTGTAGCGGACACTGAAGCTTTCTTT. Amino acids: CSAVADTEAFF. The chain carries TRBV20-1 and TRBJ1-1; no reliable D call. The CDR3 has 11 amino acids. CDR1 and CDR2 from the germline V gene are DFQATT and SNEGSKA (reference sequence). With 5 bases removed from V and 3 bases from J, the gap between germline ends came to 7 bases.

There are many counts of this clonotype. The genes are TRBV2 and TRBJ1-1; TRBD1 matches at 7 bases. This CDR3 is built from 14 residues. Trimming cost V 6 bases and J 5 bases; bases outside gene matches: 9. The germline V gene has CDR1 SNHLY and CDR2 FYNNEI. CDR3 sequence reads: CASSPQGQATEAFF. CDR3 nucleotide sequence: TGTGCCAGCAGCCCACAGGGGCAGGCTACTGAAGCTTTCTTT.

This clonotype was observed many times. V usage is TRBV28 and J usage is TRBJ2-4, with D perhaps matching TRBD1 or TRBD2 (5 bases each). The V gene lost 8 bases and the J gene lost 6 bases, with 17 bases spanning the gap. Germline lookup yields CDR1 MDHEN and CDR2 SYDVKM. This CDR3 is built from 14 residues. The CDR3 DNA follows: TGTGCCAGCGGAACCCGGGACGGGCGAAACATTCAGTACTTC. Amino acid sequence: CASGTRDGRNIQYF. Combining the CDR3 with reference TRBV28 and TRBJ2-4 gives the whole variable domain DVKVTQSSRYLVKRTGEKVFLECVQDMDHENMFWYRQDPGLGLRLIYFSYDVKMKEKGDIPEGYSVSREKKERFSLILESASTNQTSMYLCASGTRDGRNIQYFGAGTRLSVL.

This clonotype was recorded many times. The chain has TRBV14 and TRBJ2-7; 8 bases agree with TRBD1. Per the germline V gene, CDR1 is SGHDN and CDR2 is FVKESK. This CDR3 is built from 15 residues. V shed 5 bases and J 7 bases; nucleotides not matched to a gene: 13. In DNA, the CDR3 is TGTGCCAGCAGCTACGAGACAGGGGTGCTAAAAGAGCAGTACTTC. It specifies CASSYETGVLKEQYF.

There are many counts of this clonotype. The chain carries TRBV7-9 and TRBJ2-5; no clear D. This CDR3 contains 13 residues. V was clipped by 0 bases and J by 4 bases, with 6 bases between them. Germline assignment: CDR1 SEHNR and CDR2 FQNEAQ (reference sequence). The CDR3 spells CASSLASGETQYF. The CDR3 nucleotides read TGTGCCAGCAGCTTAGCGTCTGGAGAGACCCAGTACTTC.

This clonotype has at least ten counts. The chain joins TRBV27 to TRBJ2-3; no reliable D call. V gave up 3 bases and J gave up 6 bases, with 10 bases separating them. CDR1 and CDR2 (germline): MNHEY, SMNVEV (reference sequence). CDR3 size: 13 residues. CDR3 in DNA: TGTGCCAGCAGTTTGGGTTGGGGTGATACGCAGTATTTT. Translated, it gives CASSLGWGDTQYF.

V gene TRBV29-1 combines with J gene TRBJ1-1; the match to TRBD1 covers 11 bases. J gave up 4 bases and V 4 bases, and 5 bases lay outside the gene matches. CDR1 is SQVTM and CDR2 is ANQGSEA in the germline V gene. This CDR3 has 14 amino acids. The CDR3 loop reads CSVAVGTGGTEAFF. CDR3 bases: TGCAGCGTTGCGGTCGGGACAGGGGGCACTGAAGCTTTCTTT.

This chain joins TRBV10-3 and TRBJ1-2; D ambiguous. Trimming left V 7 bases short and J 7 bases short, with 16 bases between. This CDR3 has 13 amino acids. Germline V gives CDR1 ENHRY, CDR2 SYGVKD. CDR3 in amino acids: CAINPTRESGYTF. The CDR3 region has the DNA TGTGCCATCAATCCTACCCGGGAGAGTGGCTACACCTTC.

This clonotype was detected ten times or more. The V call is TRBV28, the J call TRBJ2-1; 11 bases match TRBD2. This CDR3 is built from 17 residues. Trimming took 4 bases from V and 2 from J; bases not matched to a gene: 7. CDR1 is MDHEN, CDR2 SYDVKM, per germline. The CDR3 spells CASSSLAGGPPYNEQFF. The CDR3 coding sequence is TGTGCCAGCAGTTCCCTAGCGGGGGGACCTCCCTACAATGAGCAGTTCTTC.

This clonotype has a count of ten or more. CDR3 sequence: CASSLVGWHIPNTGELFF. The CDR3 DNA reads TGTGCCAGCAGCTTAGTTGGGTGGCACATCCCGAACACCGGGGAGCTGTTTTTT. The gene calls are TRBV11-2 and TRBJ2-2; no definite D call. The V gene lost 1 base and the J gene lost 0 bases, with 15 bases spanning the gap. The CDR3 sequence is 18 residues long. In germline, CDR1 is SGHAT, CDR2 FQNNGV.

A word on this clonotype: This clone may be a read error of a much larger clone one base away. This sequence joins TRBV3-1 and TRBJ2-1, with D tentatively TRBD1 (6 bases). Per the germline V gene, CDR1 is LGHDT and CDR2 is YNNKEL (reference sequence). The CDR3 totals 16 residues. CDR3 coding DNA: TGTGTCAGCAGCCAGGGCGGACAGATCCTTTACAATGAGCAGTTCTTC. This encodes CVSSQGGQILYNEQFF.